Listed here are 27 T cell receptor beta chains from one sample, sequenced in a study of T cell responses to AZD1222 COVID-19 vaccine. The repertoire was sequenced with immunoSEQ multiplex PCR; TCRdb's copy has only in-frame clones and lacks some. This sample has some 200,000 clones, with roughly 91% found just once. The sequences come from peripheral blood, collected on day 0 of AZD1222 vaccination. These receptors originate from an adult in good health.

CDR3 sequence reads: CASSKGGYGYTF. The CDR3 DNA sequence: TGTGCCAGCAGCAAAGGGGGGTATGGCTACACCTTC. This chain joins TRBV12-3 or TRBV12-4 and TRBJ1-2, with D possibly matching TRBD1 (6 bases). The CDR3 length is 12 residues. Trimming pared 6 bases from V and 5 bases from J, leaving 10 bases between.

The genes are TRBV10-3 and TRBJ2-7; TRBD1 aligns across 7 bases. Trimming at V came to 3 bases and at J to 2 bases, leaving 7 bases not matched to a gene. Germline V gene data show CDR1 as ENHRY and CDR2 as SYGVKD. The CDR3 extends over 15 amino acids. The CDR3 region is CAISDPGQTTYEQYF. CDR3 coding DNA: TGTGCCATCAGTGACCCGGGACAGACTACCTACGAGCAGTACTTC.

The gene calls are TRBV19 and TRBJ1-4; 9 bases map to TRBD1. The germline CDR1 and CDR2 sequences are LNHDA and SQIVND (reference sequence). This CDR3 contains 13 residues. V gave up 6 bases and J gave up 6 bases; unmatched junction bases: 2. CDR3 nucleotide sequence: TGTGCCAGTAGGGACAGGGGATATGAAAAACTGTTTTTT. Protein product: CASRDRGYEKLFF.

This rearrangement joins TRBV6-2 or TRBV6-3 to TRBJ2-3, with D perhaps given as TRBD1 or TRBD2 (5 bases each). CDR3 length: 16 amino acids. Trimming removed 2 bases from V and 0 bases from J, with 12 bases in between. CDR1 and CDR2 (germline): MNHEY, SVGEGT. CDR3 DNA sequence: TGTGCCAGCAGTTACCGGGACGGATTTAGCACAGATACGCAGTATTTT. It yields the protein CASSYRDGFSTDTQYF.

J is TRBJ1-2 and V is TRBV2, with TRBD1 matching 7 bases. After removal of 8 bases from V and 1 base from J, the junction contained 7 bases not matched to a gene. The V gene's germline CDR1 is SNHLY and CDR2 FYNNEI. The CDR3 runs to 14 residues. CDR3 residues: CASDGDRNNYGYTF. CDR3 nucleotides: TGTGCCAGCGACGGGGACAGAAATAACTATGGCTACACCTTC.

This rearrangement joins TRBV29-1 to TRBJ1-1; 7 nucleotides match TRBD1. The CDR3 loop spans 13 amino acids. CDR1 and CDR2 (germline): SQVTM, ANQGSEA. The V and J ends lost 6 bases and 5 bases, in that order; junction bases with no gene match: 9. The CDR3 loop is CSVDRVGGTEAFF. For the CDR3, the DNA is TGCAGCGTAGACAGGGTCGGGGGAACTGAAGCTTTCTTT.

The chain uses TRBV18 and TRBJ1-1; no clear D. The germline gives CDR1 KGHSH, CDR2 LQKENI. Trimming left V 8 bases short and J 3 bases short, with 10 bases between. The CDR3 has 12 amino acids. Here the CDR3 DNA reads TGTGCCAGCGGCCAGATCTACACTGAAGCTTTCTTT. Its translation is CASGQIYTEAFF. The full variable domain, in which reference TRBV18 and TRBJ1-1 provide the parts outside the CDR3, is NAGVMQNPRHLVRRRGQEARLRCSPMKGHSHVYWYRQLPEEGLKFMVYLQKENIIDESGMPKERFSAEFPKEGPSILRIQQVVRGDSAAYFCASGQIYTEAFFGQGTRLTVV.

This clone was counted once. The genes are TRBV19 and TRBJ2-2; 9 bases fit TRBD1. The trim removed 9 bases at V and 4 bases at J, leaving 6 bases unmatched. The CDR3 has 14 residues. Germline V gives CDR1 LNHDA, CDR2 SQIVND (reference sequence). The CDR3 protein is CASWGQGLTGELFF. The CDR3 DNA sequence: TGTGCCAGCTGGGGACAGGGTCTCACCGGGGAGCTGTTTTTT.

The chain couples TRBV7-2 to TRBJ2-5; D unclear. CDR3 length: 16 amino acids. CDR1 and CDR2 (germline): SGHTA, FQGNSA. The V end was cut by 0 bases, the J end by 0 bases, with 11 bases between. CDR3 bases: TGTGCCAGCAGCTTAGCCATTCCCCGGTACCAAGAGACCCAGTACTTC. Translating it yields CASSLAIPRYQETQYF.

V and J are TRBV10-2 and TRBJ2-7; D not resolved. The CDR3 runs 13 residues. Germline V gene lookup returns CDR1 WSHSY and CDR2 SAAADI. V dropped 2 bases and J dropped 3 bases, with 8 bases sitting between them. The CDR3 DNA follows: TGCGCCAGCAGTGAGGCCCCAGACTACGAGCAGTACTTC. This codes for CASSEAPDYEQYF.

The CDR3 DNA is TGTGCCGCAGTAGGTAGCGGAAGGAGCACAGATACGCAGTATTTT. Amino acids: CAAVGSGRSTDTQYF. V is TRBV2 and J is TRBJ2-3, with D tentatively TRBD2 (6 bases). V was pared by 11 bases and J by 0 bases, with 18 bases between. This CDR3 contains 15 residues. Germline CDR1 is SNHLY and CDR2 is FYNNEI.

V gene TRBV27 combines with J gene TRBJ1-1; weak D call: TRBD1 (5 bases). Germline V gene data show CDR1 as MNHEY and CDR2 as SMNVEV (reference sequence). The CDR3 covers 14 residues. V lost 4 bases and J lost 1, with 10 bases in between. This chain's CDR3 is CASSSSTENTEAFF. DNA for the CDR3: TGTGCCAGCAGTTCGTCGACAGAGAACACTGAAGCTTTCTTT.

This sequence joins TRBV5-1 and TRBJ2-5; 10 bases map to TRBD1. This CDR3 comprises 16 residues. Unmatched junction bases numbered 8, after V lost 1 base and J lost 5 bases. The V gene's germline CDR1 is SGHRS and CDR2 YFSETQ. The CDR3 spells CASSLSGQGPQETQYF. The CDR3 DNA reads TGCGCCAGCAGCTTGTCGGGACAGGGGCCGCAGGAGACCCAGTACTTC.

The CDR3 DNA reads TGTGCCAGCAGCTTACTGGGAGGGAGTTCGACCGGGGAGCTGTTTTTT. It yields the protein CASSLLGGSSTGELFF. The chain couples TRBV11-2 to TRBJ2-2; 7 bases align to TRBD2. Germline CDR1 reads SGHAT; CDR2 reads FQNNGV. The ends lost 2 bases at V and 5 bases at J; junction bases unmatched: 8. The CDR3 covers 16 residues.

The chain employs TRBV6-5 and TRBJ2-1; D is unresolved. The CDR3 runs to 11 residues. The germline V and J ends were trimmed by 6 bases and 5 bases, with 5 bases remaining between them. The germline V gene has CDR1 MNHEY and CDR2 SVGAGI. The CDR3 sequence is CASRRNNEQFF. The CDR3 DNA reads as TGTGCCAGCAGGCGCAACAATGAGCAGTTCTTC.

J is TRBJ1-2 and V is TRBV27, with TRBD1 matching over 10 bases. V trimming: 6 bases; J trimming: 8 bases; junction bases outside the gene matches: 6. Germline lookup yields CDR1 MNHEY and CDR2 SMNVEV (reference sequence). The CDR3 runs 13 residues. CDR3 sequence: CASRFGTGDGYTF. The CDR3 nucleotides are TGTGCCAGCAGGTTTGGGACAGGGGACGGCTACACCTTC.

CDR3 loop: CASSLPGDTEAFF. CDR3 nucleotides: TGTGCCAGCAGCTTACCCGGGGACACTGAAGCTTTCTTT. V is TRBV7-9 and J is TRBJ1-1, with D uncertain. Germline V CDR1 and CDR2: SEHNR, FQNEAQ (reference sequence). The CDR3 runs to 13 residues. Trimming shortened V by 2 bases and J by 3 bases, and 7 bases separated the two germline ends. Full variable domain (outside the CDR3, taken from reference TRBV7-9 and TRBJ1-1): DTGVSQNPRHKITKRGQNVTFRCDPISEHNRLYWYRQTLGQGPEFLTYFQNEAQLEKSRLLSDRFSAERPKGSFSTLEIQRTEQGDSAMYLCASSLPGDTEAFFGQGTRLTVV.

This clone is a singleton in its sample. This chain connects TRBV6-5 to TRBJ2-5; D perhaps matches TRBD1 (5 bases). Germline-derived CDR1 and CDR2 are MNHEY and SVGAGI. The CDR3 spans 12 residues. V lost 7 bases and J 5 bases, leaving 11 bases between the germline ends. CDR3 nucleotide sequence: TGTGCCAGCACCTCTCAGGGCGAGACCCAGTACTTC. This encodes CASTSQGETQYF.

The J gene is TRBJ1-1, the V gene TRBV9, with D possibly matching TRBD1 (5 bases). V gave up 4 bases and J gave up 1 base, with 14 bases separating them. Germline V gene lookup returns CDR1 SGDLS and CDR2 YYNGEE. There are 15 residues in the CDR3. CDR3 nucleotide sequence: TGTGCCAGCAGCCCCCAGGGAGCAGGGAACACTGAAGCTTTCTTT. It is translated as CASSPQGAGNTEAFF.

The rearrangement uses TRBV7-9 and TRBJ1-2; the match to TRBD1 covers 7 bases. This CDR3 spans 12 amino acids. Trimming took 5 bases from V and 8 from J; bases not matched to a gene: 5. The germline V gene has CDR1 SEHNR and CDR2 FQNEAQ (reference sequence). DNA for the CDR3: TGTGCCAGCAGCCTTGACAGGGACGGCTACACCTTC. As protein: CASSLDRDGYTF.

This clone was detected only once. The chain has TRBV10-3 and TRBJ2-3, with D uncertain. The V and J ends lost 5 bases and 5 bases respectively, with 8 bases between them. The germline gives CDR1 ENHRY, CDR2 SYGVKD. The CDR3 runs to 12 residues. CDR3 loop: CAISFRIDTQYF. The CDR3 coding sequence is TGTGCCATCAGTTTTCGAATAGATACGCAGTATTTT.

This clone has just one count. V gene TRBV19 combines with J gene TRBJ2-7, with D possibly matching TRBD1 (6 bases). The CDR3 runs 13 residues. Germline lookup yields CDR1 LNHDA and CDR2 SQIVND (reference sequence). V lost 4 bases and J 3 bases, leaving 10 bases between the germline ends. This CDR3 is CASSTGAGYEQYF. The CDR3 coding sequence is TGTGCCAGTAGTACAGGGGCGGGCTACGAGCAGTACTTC.

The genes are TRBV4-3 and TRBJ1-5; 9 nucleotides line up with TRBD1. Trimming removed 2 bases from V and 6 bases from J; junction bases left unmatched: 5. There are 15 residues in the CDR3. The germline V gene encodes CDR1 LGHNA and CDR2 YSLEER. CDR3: CASSQLTGGGQPQHF. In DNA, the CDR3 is TGCGCCAGCAGCCAACTGACAGGGGGAGGTCAGCCCCAGCATTTT.

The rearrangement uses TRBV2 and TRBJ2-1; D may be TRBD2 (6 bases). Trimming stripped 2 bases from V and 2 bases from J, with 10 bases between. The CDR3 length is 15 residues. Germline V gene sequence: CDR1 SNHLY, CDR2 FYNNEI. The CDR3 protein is CASSEQGGTYNEQFF. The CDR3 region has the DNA TGTGCCAGCAGTGAACAGGGCGGGACCTACAATGAGCAGTTCTTC.

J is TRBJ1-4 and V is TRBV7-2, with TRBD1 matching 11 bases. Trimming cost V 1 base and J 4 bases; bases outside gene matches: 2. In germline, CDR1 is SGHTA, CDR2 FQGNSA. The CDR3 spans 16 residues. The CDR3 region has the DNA TGTGCCAGCAGCTTAGGGACAGGGGGCATTAATGAAAAACTGTTTTTT. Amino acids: CASSLGTGGINEKLFF.

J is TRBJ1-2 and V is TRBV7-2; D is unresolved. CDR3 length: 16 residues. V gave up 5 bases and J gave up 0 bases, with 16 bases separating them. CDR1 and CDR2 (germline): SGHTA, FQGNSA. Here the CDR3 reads CASSPWGDPSNYGYTF. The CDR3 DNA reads TGTGCCAGCAGCCCCTGGGGAGATCCCTCTAACTATGGCTACACCTTC.

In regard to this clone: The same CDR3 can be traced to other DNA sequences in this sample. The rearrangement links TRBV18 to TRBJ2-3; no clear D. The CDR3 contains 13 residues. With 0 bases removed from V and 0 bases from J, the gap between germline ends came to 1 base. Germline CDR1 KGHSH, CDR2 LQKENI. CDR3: CASSPPSTDTQYF. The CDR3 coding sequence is TGTGCCAGCTCACCACCGAGCACAGATACGCAGTATTTT.